This T cell receptor (beta chain) was sequenced during a study of breast tumors, draining lymph nodes, adjacent tissues. TCRdb fed the multiplex PCR reads into MiXCR, producing one record per CDR3 protein. The table lists around 230,000 distinct CDR3 sequences, about 32% of them singletons. As regards this clonotype: Its antigen is not identified.

Axillary draining lymph nodes of breast cancer patients supplied the node samples. The CDR3 runs 13 residues. Germline V lookup: CDR1 LNHDA, CDR2 SQIVND (reference sequence). Trimming removed 7 bases from V and 4 bases from J; junction bases left unmatched: 4. General study findings and limits: Luminal-like breast cancer showed significantly greater tumor-nontumor repertoire similarity than basal-like breast cancer did. The lymph node origin of tumor T cells was framed as consistent with a hypothesis, not demonstrated. Tumor repertoires ranked between lymph nodes and nontumor tissue in diversity, with V and J gene preferences. Findings are consistent with lymph node origin and intratumoral expansion of most tumor T cells.

Sequenced input: axillary lymph node tissue. The source is a female donor with breast cancer. Some clones in this sample may be carry-over from other donors' samples. The chain combines TRBV19 with TRBJ1-5; 7 positions agree with TRBD1. CDR3 DNA: TGTGCCAGTACAGTGACAGGGAATCAGCCCCAGCATTTT. Protein product: CASTVTGNQPQHF.